The sequence of this TCR beta chain was determined in a study of shared clonotypes between healthy human individuals. Deep level was the assay's run setting. PCR replicates from unsorted PBMC used around 300 ng DNA, and this amount was tens of thousands of T cell genomes. Repertoires were generated with immunoSEQ multiplex PCR, while TCRdb's copy carries only in-frame clones and drops some. The sample lists some 480,000 clones; roughly 78% were seen once. As to this clone: Its antigen is undetermined.

Some 92 million PBMCs per unsorted sample were used for genomic DNA. V was shortened by 4 bases and J by 5 bases, with 18 bases between the two germline ends. Germline CDR1 reads GTSNPN; CDR2 reads SVGIG (reference sequence). CDR3 size: 14 residues. Study conclusions and caveats: An expected dependence of interdonor clonotype sharing on sequencing depth was noted.

The gene calls are TRBV30 and TRBJ2-7; D remains unclear. The sample consisted of PBMCs. This TCR was recovered from a woman aged 40 to 50 in good health. Some clones in this sample may be carry-over from other donors' samples. CDR3 sequence: CAWTRIPGRHEQYF. The CDR3 DNA reads TGTGCCTGGACTCGGATCCCTGGTCGTCACGAGCAGTACTTC.